This T cell receptor beta chain derives from a study of T cells in localized non-small cell lung cancer. Germline CDR1 is MDHEN and CDR2 is SYDVKM. J was trimmed by 6 bases and V by 5 bases; bases with no gene match: 4. The CDR3 contains 12 residues. Some clones are missing from TCRdb's copy, which holds only in-frame ones; the method was immunoSEQ multiplex PCR. The sample holds more than 45,000 clones, approximately 75% seen once. Study results and limitations: Uninvolved adjacent lung showed peak T cell clonality, exceeding tumor. Appearances in adjacent lung were noted for a median approximately 52 of the top 100 tumor clones.

Details on this clone: Its antigen is not known.

The sample in question was peripheral blood, obtained before any cancer treatment. This clonotype originated in a man between 40 and 70 years old with stage I squamous cell lung carcinoma. This rearrangement joins TRBV28 to TRBJ2-7; TRBD1 matches at 7 bases. For the CDR3, the DNA is TGTGCCAGCAGTCATAGGACAGGCGAGCAGTACTTC. Amino acids: CASSHRTGEQYF.